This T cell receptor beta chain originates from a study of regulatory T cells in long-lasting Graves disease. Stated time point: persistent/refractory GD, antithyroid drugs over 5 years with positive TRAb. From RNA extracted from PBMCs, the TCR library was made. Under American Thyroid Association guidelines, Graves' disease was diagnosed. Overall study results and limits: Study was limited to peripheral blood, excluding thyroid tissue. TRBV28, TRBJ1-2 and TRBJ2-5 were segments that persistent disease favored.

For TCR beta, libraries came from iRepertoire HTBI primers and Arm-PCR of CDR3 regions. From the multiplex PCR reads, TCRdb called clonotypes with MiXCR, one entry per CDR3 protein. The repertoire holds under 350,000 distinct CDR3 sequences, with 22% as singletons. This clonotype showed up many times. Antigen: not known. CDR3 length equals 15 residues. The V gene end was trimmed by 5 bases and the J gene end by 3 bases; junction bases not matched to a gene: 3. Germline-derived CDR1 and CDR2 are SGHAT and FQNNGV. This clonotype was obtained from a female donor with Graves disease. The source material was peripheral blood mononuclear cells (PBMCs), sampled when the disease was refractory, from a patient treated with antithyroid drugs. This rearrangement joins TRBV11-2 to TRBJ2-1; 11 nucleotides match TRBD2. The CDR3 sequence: CASSQLAGGYNEQFF. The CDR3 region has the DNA TGTGCCAGCAGCCAGCTAGCGGGGGGCTACAATGAGCAGTTCTTC.